The 30 T cell receptor beta chains in this list originate from one sample, sequenced in a study of CD8 T cells in ankylosing spondylitis. Whole-study findings and limits: Ankylosing spondylitis blood appeared to carry a characteristic TCR beta motif of roughly eight highly homologous variants.

MiXCR, applied by TCRdb to the 5' RACE reads, yields one record per CDR3 protein. The table lists 500,000 to 650,000 distinct CDR3 sequences, about 5.2% of them singletons. Their target antigens are unknown. Sequencing input: blood, either unsorted or a sorted T cell fraction (not recorded which). Receptors were obtained from a male donor with ankylosing spondylitis.

This clonotype was counted between two and nine times. At one end, the junction sequence differs from germline, possibly due to a read error. The chain couples TRBV20-1 to TRBJ2-7; maybe TRBD1 (6 bases). The CDR3 has 17 amino acids. In germline, CDR1 is DFQATT, CDR2 SNEGSKA (reference sequence). The CDR3 loop is CCARTGHPSPIHYEQYF. The DNA for the CDR3 is TGCTGTGCTAGAACAGGGCATCCATCACCAATTCACTACGAGCAGTACTTC.

The table lists this clonotype with many counts. This chain uses TRBV11-2 with TRBJ2-1; TRBD2 aligns across 8 bases. CDR1 is SGHAT, CDR2 FQNNGV, per germline. The CDR3 has 14 residues. Unmatched junction bases numbered 4, after V lost 5 bases and J lost 4 bases. CDR3 sequence reads: CASSGASGYNEQFF. The CDR3 DNA follows: TGTGCCAGCAGCGGGGCTAGCGGGTACAATGAGCAGTTCTTC.

There are many counts of this clonotype. The genes are TRBV7-9 and TRBJ2-7; D gene uncertain. In germline, CDR1 is SEHNR, CDR2 FQNEAQ (reference sequence). The V end was cut by 3 bases, the J end by 0 bases, with 9 bases between. The CDR3 totals 14 residues. As DNA, the CDR3 is TGTGCCAGCAGCTTCAGAGTGAGCTCCTACGAGCAGTACTTC. Its translation is CASSFRVSSYEQYF.

This clonotype has at least ten counts. This chain uses TRBV5-1 with TRBJ2-7, with 8 bases fitting TRBD2. The CDR3 is 17 residues long. The V and J ends lost 3 bases and 0 bases, in that order; junction bases with no gene match: 11. Looked up from germline, CDR1 is SGHRS and CDR2 is YFSETQ. Written as DNA, the CDR3 is TGCGCCAGCAGCTGGGCCTCTAGCGGGTCGAGCTCCTACGAGCAGTACTTC. Translated: CASSWASSGSSSYEQYF. Together with reference TRBV5-1 and TRBJ2-7, the CDR3 gives the full variable domain: KAGVTQTPRYLIKTRGQQVTLSCSPISGHRSVSWYQQTPGQGLQFLFEYFSETQRNKGNFPGRFSGRQFSNSRSEMNVSTLELGDSALYLCASSWASSGSSSYEQYFGPGTRLTVT.

This clonotype was seen only a few times. The CDR3 here is CASSQAGGTNEKLFF. The CDR3 coding sequence is TGTGCCAGCAGCCAGGCTGGAGGAACTAATGAAAAACTGTTTTTT. J is TRBJ1-4 and V is TRBV3-1; no definite D call. This CDR3 is built from 15 residues. Trimming pared 3 bases from V and 1 base from J, leaving 9 bases between. Germline V gives CDR1 LGHDT, CDR2 YNNKEL (reference sequence).

This clonotype occurred many times. The chain links TRBV5-5 to TRBJ2-1; either TRBD1 or TRBD2 may supply D (5 bases each). Germline V gene sequence: CDR1 SGHKS, CDR2 YYEKEE (reference sequence). Trimming stripped 0 bases from V and 3 bases from J, with 7 bases between. This CDR3 comprises 14 residues. CDR3 loop: CASSLVGVYNEQFF. Here the CDR3 DNA reads TGTGCCAGCAGCTTGGTGGGGGTCTACAATGAGCAGTTCTTC.

This clonotype was observed many times. This rearrangement joins TRBV6-1 to TRBJ1-1; 9 nucleotides match TRBD1. This CDR3 has 14 amino acids. Trimming removed 5 bases from V and 6 bases from J; junction bases left unmatched: 7. Germline CDR1 MNHNS, CDR2 SASEGT. CDR3 nucleotide sequence: TGTGCCAGCAGTCGGCTTACAGGGGGCTCTGAAGCTTTCTTT. This codes for CASSRLTGGSEAFF.

The chain uses TRBV3-1 and TRBJ2-7, with D possibly TRBD2 on 6 matching bases. The length of the CDR3 is 14 residues. Per the germline V gene, CDR1 is LGHDT and CDR2 is YNNKEL (reference sequence). Trimming took off 5 bases at V and 5 bases at J, with 16 bases between the two ends. CDR3 sequence: CASSSRGAGNEQYF. The CDR3 DNA reads as TGTGCCAGCAGCTCCCGGGGAGCGGGTAACGAGCAGTACTTC.

This clonotype was picked up a small number of times. The rearrangement joins TRBV4-2 to TRBJ2-4; 7 bases align to TRBD2. Germline trimming cut 4 bases from V and 7 bases from J; bases unmatched to any gene: 7. The CDR3 has 14 residues. CDR1 is LGHNA and CDR2 is YNFKEQ in the germline V gene. As DNA, the CDR3 is TGTGCCAGCAGCCCCGTAATGGGGGGGAACATTCAGTACTTC. Translated, it gives CASSPVMGGNIQYF.

This clonotype was detected ten times or more. V gene TRBV5-1 combines with J gene TRBJ1-1; no clear D. The CDR3 spans 14 residues. Germline V CDR1 and CDR2: SGHRS, YFSETQ. V lost 4 bases and J 1 base, leaving 11 bases between the germline ends. The CDR3 sequence: CASSLEPPNTEAFF. In DNA form, the CDR3 reads TGCGCCAGCAGCCTAGAGCCCCCGAACACTGAAGCTTTCTTT. Combining the CDR3 with reference TRBV5-1 and TRBJ1-1 gives the whole variable domain KAGVTQTPRYLIKTRGQQVTLSCSPISGHRSVSWYQQTPGQGLQFLFEYFSETQRNKGNFPGRFSGRQFSNSRSEMNVSTLELGDSALYLCASSLEPPNTEAFFGQGTRLTVV.

This clonotype was seen repeatedly, ten times or more. The CDR3 here is CASSQGQTYGYTF. As DNA, the CDR3 is TGTGCCAGCAGCCAAGGACAGACCTATGGCTACACCTTC. The chain is built from TRBV4-2 and TRBJ1-2; possible D gene TRBD1, 5 bases. This CDR3 contains 13 residues. The ends were cut back, 1 base at V and 4 bases at J, with 7 bases in the middle. Germline CDR1 reads LGHNA; CDR2 reads YNFKEQ.

This clonotype was seen at least ten times. The chain is built from TRBV11-2 and TRBJ2-5; no clear D gene. The CDR3 contains 13 residues. Germline V lookup: CDR1 SGHAT, CDR2 FQNNGV. Trimming stripped 5 bases from V and 4 bases from J, with 11 bases between. CDR3 in DNA: TGTGCCAGCAGCCCCGGGCTCGGAGAGACCCAGTACTTC. Its protein is CASSPGLGETQYF.

This clonotype was detected many times. This chain uses TRBV12-3 or TRBV12-4 with TRBJ1-5, with D perhaps matching TRBD1 (5 bases). Trimming removed 6 bases from V and 3 bases from J, with 12 bases in between. This CDR3 spans 14 amino acids. CDR3 protein: CASRRGLTNQPQHF. Here the CDR3 DNA reads TGTGCCAGCAGAAGGGGACTTACCAATCAGCCCCAGCATTTT.

This clonotype was counted many times. V is TRBV14 and J is TRBJ1-4, with D possibly being TRBD1 (6 bases). Germline V gives CDR1 SGHDN, CDR2 FVKESK. This CDR3 comprises 16 residues. Trimming shortened V by 4 bases and J by 7 bases, and 19 bases separated the two germline ends. The DNA of the CDR3 is TGTGCCAGCAGCCGCATCTTCAGGGGTCATGGTGAAAAACTGTTTTTT. The encoded protein is CASSRIFRGHGEKLFF.

This clonotype has ten or more counts. This sequence joins TRBV10-3 and TRBJ2-1, with 7 bases matching TRBD1. This CDR3 is built from 13 residues. Unmatched junction bases numbered 5, after V lost 9 bases and J lost 3 bases. Germline V lookup: CDR1 ENHRY, CDR2 SYGVKD. DNA for the CDR3: TGTGCCATACGAGGGGACAGCTACAATGAGCAGTTCTTC. It specifies CAIRGDSYNEQFF.

This clonotype came up many times. The chain has TRBV6-5 and TRBJ2-5, with 7 bases identical to TRBD2. The CDR3 is made up of 14 amino acids. Germline V gene data show CDR1 as MNHEY and CDR2 as SVGAGI. The ends lost 1 base at V and 3 bases at J; junction bases unmatched: 2. The CDR3 here is CASSYYGGEETQYF. As DNA, the CDR3 is TGTGCCAGCAGTTACTATGGGGGGGAAGAGACCCAGTACTTC.

This clonotype appeared many times. CDR3 in amino acids: CASSQPGRSYEQYF. The CDR3 coding sequence is TGCGCCAGCAGCCAACCGGGTCGCTCCTACGAGCAGTACTTC. This chain uses TRBV4-1 with TRBJ2-7, with D uncertain. The germline CDR1 and CDR2 sequences are MGHRA and YSYEKL. CDR3 length equals 14 residues. V lost 2 bases and J lost 0, with 8 bases in between.

This clonotype was seen repeatedly, ten times or more. V is TRBV6-5 and J is TRBJ1-5; no clear D gene. This CDR3 spans 16 amino acids. Trimming pared 3 bases from V and 1 base from J, leaving 13 bases between. In germline, CDR1 is MNHEY, CDR2 SVGAGI. The CDR3 loop reads CASSYYAGISNQPQHF. The DNA of the CDR3 is TGTGCCAGCAGTTATTACGCCGGGATAAGCAATCAGCCCCAGCATTTT.

This clonotype was seen ten or more times. The rearrangement joins TRBV29-1 to TRBJ2-1; D unresolved. Trimming removed 3 bases at V and 0 bases at J, with 9 bases between. Germline CDR1 reads SQVTM; CDR2 reads ANQGSEA. The CDR3 loop spans 14 amino acids. CDR3 residues: CSVDRSSSYNEQFF. DNA of the CDR3: TGCAGCGTTGATCGGAGTAGCTCCTACAATGAGCAGTTCTTC.

This clonotype has a count of ten or more. The rearrangement uses TRBV5-1 and TRBJ1-1; no definite D call. Trimming cost V 2 bases and J 1 base, with 9 bases left between them. From germline, CDR1 is SGHRS and CDR2 YFSETQ. This CDR3 region has 14 residues. The CDR3 DNA reads TGCGCCAGCAGCTTCGCCAGCCCGAACACTGAAGCTTTCTTT. This sequence encodes CASSFASPNTEAFF.

This clonotype was seen ten or more times. The J gene is TRBJ1-2, the V gene TRBV12-3 or TRBV12-4, with 7 bases fitting TRBD1. After removal of 6 bases from V and 4 bases from J, the junction contained 11 bases not matched to a gene. The CDR3 runs 15 residues. This chain's CDR3 is CASSPSLDRTYGYTF. The CDR3 DNA follows: TGTGCCAGCAGCCCTAGTTTGGACAGGACCTATGGCTACACCTTC.

This clonotype was seen repeatedly, ten times or more. The chain is built from TRBV7-2 and TRBJ2-7, with D unclear. This CDR3 contains 16 residues. In germline, CDR1 is SGHTA, CDR2 FQGNSA. The V end lost 3 bases, the J end lost 4 bases, and 19 bases lay between the germline ends. The CDR3: CASSFIPGRTRYEQYF. The CDR3 coding sequence is TGTGCCAGCAGCTTCATCCCGGGCAGGACGAGGTACGAGCAGTACTTC.

This clonotype was recorded at least ten times. J is TRBJ1-2 and V is TRBV7-9, with D possibly being TRBD1 (5 bases). The CDR3 totals 15 residues. CDR1 and CDR2 from the germline V gene are SEHNR and FQNEAQ (reference sequence). Trimming stripped 5 bases from V and 2 bases from J, with 15 bases between. The CDR3 protein is CASSLGAGTNYGYTF. The CDR3 coding sequence is TGTGCCAGCAGCCTAGGGGCAGGGACGAACTATGGCTACACCTTC.

This clonotype was seen many times. The CDR3 region is CSAPLSGRAGIQYF. For the CDR3, the DNA is TGCAGTGCTCCGCTTAGCGGGAGGGCAGGCATTCAGTACTTC. This chain uses TRBV20-1 with TRBJ2-4; 11 positions agree with TRBD2. This CDR3 has 14 amino acids. CDR1 is DFQATT and CDR2 is SNEGSKA in the germline V gene (reference sequence). Trimming cost V 5 bases and J 9 bases; bases outside gene matches: 9.

This clonotype was counted ten times or more. Written as DNA, the CDR3 is TGCGCCAGCAGCCGATTTCTGGCAGATACGCAGTATTTT. Its protein product is CASSRFLADTQYF. The gene calls are TRBV4-1 and TRBJ2-3; D remains ambiguous. V shed 4 bases and J shed 4 bases, with 9 bases lying between them. The germline V gene encodes CDR1 MGHRA and CDR2 YSYEKL. CDR3 length equals 13 residues.

This clonotype came up many times. This chain uses TRBV20-1 with TRBJ2-7, with TRBD1 matching over 9 bases. Per germline, CDR1 DFQATT and CDR2 SNEGSKA (reference sequence). V trimming: 6 bases; J trimming: 4 bases; junction bases outside the gene matches: 10. This CDR3 region has 14 residues. The CDR3 DNA sequence: TGCAGTGCCACTTCCGGGACAGGGAGGTACGAGCAGTACTTC. It encodes CSATSGTGRYEQYF.

This clonotype was counted at least ten times. V and J are TRBV20-1 and TRBJ1-1, with D unresolved. Germline assignment: CDR1 DFQATT and CDR2 SNEGSKA (reference sequence). With 3 bases removed from V and 4 bases from J, the gap between germline ends came to 12 bases. This CDR3 is built from 13 residues. CDR3 DNA sequence: TGCAGTGCTAGTGAAGTGGGTCTCACTGAAGCTTTCTTT. Its translation: CSASEVGLTEAFF.

This clonotype was recorded many times. This chain links TRBV24-1 with TRBJ2-1; 7 bases align to TRBD1. Unmatched junction bases numbered 6, after V lost 10 bases and J lost 1 base. Germline V lookup: CDR1 KGHDR, CDR2 SFDVKD. CDR3 length: 14 amino acids. The CDR3 loop reads CATSTGLSYNEQFF. CDR3 nucleotides: TGTGCCACTTCGACAGGGCTTTCCTACAATGAGCAGTTCTTC.

This clonotype appeared many times. The chain is built from TRBV27 and TRBJ2-1; D possibly uses TRBD1 or TRBD2 (6 bases each). The CDR3 consists of 16 residues. V was shortened by 3 bases and J by 4 bases, with 16 bases between the two germline ends. Germline CDR1 is MNHEY and CDR2 is SMNVEV (reference sequence). CDR3 region: CASSFLGGGLYNEQFF. The CDR3 DNA reads as TGTGCCAGCAGTTTCCTCGGAGGGGGGCTTTACAATGAGCAGTTCTTC.

In this sample, this clonotype turned up a few times. J is TRBJ2-7 and V is TRBV7-9, with D perhaps matching TRBD1 (6 bases). Germline V CDR1 and CDR2: SEHNR, FQNEAQ (reference sequence). The length of the CDR3 is 14 residues. Trimming shortened V by 5 bases and J by 2 bases, and 13 bases separated the two germline ends. The CDR3 is CASSHPDRPYEQYF. The CDR3 DNA reads TGTGCCAGCAGCCACCCGGACAGACCCTACGAGCAGTACTTC. Full variable domain (missing parts from reference TRBV7-9 and TRBJ2-7): DTGVSQNPRHKITKRGQNVTFRCDPISEHNRLYWYRQTLGQGPEFLTYFQNEAQLEKSRLLSDRFSAERPKGSFSTLEIQRTEQGDSAMYLCASSHPDRPYEQYFGPGTRLTVT.